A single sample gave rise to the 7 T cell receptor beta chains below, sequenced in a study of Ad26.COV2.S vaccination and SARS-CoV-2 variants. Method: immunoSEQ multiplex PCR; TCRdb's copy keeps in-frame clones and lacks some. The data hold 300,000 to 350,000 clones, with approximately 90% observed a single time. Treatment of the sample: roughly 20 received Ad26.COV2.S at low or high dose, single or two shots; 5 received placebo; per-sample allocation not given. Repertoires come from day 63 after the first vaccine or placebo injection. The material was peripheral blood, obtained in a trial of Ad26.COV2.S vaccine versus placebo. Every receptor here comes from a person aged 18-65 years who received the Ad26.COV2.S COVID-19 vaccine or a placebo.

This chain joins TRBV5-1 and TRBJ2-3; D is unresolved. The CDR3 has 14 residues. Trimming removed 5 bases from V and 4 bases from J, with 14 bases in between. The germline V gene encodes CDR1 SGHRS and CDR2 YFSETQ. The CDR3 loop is CASRPGVSADTQYF. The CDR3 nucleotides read TGCGCCAGCAGACCTGGGGTCTCGGCAGATACGCAGTATTTT. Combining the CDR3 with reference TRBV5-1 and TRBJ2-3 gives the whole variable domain KAGVTQTPRYLIKTRGQQVTLSCSPISGHRSVSWYQQTPGQGLQFLFEYFSETQRNKGNFPGRFSGRQFSNSRSEMNVSTLELGDSALYLCASRPGVSADTQYFGPGTRLTVL.

DNA for the CDR3: TGTGCCACCAGCAGAGATTTCGGGCCGGAGCAGTACTTC. Protein: CATSRDFGPEQYF. The chain carries TRBV15 and TRBJ2-7; no clear D gene. CDR1 and CDR2 from the germline V gene are LNHNV and YYDKDF (reference sequence). The V and J ends lost 0 bases and 7 bases respectively, with 10 bases between them. The CDR3 length is 13 residues.

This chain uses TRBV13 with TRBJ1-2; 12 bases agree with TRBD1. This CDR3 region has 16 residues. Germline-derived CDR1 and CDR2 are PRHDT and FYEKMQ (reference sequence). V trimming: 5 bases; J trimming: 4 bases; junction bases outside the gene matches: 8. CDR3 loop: CASSAGTGGTVYGYTF. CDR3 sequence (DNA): TGTGCCAGCAGCGCAGGGACAGGGGGCACGGTCTATGGCTACACCTTC.

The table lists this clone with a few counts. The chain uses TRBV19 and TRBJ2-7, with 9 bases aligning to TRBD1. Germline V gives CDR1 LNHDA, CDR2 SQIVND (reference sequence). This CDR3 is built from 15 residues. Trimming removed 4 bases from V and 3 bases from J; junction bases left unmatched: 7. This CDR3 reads CASSRSRQGGYEQYF. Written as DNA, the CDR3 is TGTGCCAGTAGTAGATCCAGACAGGGGGGCTACGAGCAGTACTTC.

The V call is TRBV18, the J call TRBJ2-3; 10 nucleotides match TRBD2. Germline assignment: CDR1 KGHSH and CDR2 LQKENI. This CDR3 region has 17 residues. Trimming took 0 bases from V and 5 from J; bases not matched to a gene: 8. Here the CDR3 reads CASSPPSSGSGGDTQYF. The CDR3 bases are TGTGCCAGCTCACCACCATCTAGCGGGAGCGGAGGAGATACGCAGTATTTT.

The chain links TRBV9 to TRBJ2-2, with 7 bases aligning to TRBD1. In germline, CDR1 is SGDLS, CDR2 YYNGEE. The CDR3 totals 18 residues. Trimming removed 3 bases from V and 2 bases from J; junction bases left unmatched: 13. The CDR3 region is CASSGWGQRGINTGELFF. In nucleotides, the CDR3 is TGTGCCAGCAGCGGATGGGGACAGAGGGGTATTAACACCGGGGAGCTGTTTTTT. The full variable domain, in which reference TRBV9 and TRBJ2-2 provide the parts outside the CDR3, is DSGVTQTPKHLITATGQRVTLRCSPRSGDLSVYWYQQSLDQGLQFLIQYYNGEERAKGNILERFSAQQFPDLHSELNLSSLELGDSALYFCASSGWGQRGINTGELFFGEGSRLTVL.

The CDR3 region is CASSLVIRTENTNTQYF. For the CDR3, the DNA is TGTGCCAGCAGCTTAGTTATTCGGACAGAAAATACAAATACGCAGTATTTT. This rearrangement joins TRBV7-2 to TRBJ2-3; D may be TRBD1 (6 bases). Trimming took off 1 base at V and 7 bases at J, with 21 bases between the two ends. The CDR3 is 17 amino acids. Germline assignment: CDR1 SGHTA and CDR2 FQGNSA.